This T cell receptor (beta chain) was found in a study of identical twins. Findings of the study overall: It was cross-sectional statistical analysis, not following the same donors, that the conclusions relied on. Beta out-of-frame sequences showed weaker excess twin sharing.

Germline trimming cut 4 bases from V and 3 bases from J; bases unmatched to any gene: 8. CDR1 SGHRS and CDR2 YFSETQ come from the germline V gene. This CDR3 region has 15 residues. Healthy Caucasians alone served as donors. Comments on this clonotype: Its antigen is not known.

A universal primer site arose from template switching, and cDNA bore unique molecular identifiers. TCRdb recomputed calls from the 5' RACE reads with MiXCR, one row per CDR3 protein. The data hold approximately 1.8 million distinct CDR3 sequences, with about 30% observed a single time. The sample comprised cord blood. This clonotype was obtained from a newborn girl in good health. The rearrangement links TRBV5-1 to TRBJ1-2, with TRBD1 matching over 8 bases. The CDR3 nucleotides read TGCGCCAGCAGCCTGAAACAGGGGGGCGACTATGGCTACACCTTC. Its protein is CASSLKQGGDYGYTF.